The 21 T cell receptor beta chains listed next were all sequenced from one sample in a study of T-cell memory formation after mild COVID-19. TCRdb recomputed calls from the 5' RACE reads with MiXCR, one row per CDR3 protein. Among about 360,000 distinct CDR3 sequences listed, about an eighth were seen once. The sequenced material came from PBMCs or a T cell subset sorted from them (not recorded which). The receptors originated from a man younger than 30 who had mild COVID-19 (a few samples of this study predate the infection). Cell type and time point are not known.

This clonotype has a count of ten or more. This chain joins TRBV18 and TRBJ2-1; D possibly corresponds to TRBD1 (6 bases). The length of the CDR3 is 13 residues. The V gene's germline CDR1 is KGHSH and CDR2 LQKENI. V shed 3 bases and J shed 6 bases, with 9 bases lying between them. The CDR3 protein is CASSPGQSNEQFF. DNA for the CDR3: TGTGCCAGCTCACCCGGACAGTCCAATGAGCAGTTCTTC. Variable domain in full (rest from reference TRBV18 and TRBJ2-1): NAGVMQNPRHLVRRRGQEARLRCSPMKGHSHVYWYRQLPEEGLKFMVYLQKENIIDESGMPKERFSAEFPKEGPSILRIQQVVRGDSAAYFCASSPGQSNEQFFGPGTRLTVL.

The chain carries TRBV5-6 and TRBJ2-7; D is tentatively TRBD1 or TRBD2 (5 bases each). Germline loops: CDR1 SGHDT, CDR2 YYEEEE. The V gene lost 5 bases and the J gene lost 1 base, with 13 bases spanning the gap. The CDR3 is made up of 14 amino acids. The CDR3 nucleotides are TGTGCCAGCAGGGCCGGGACCTCGTCCTACGAGCAGTACGTC. Translation: CASRAGTSSYEQYV.

This clonotype was counted at least ten times. The chain's CDR3 is CSVESHNTEAFF. Here the CDR3 DNA reads TGCAGCGTTGAATCCCATAACACTGAAGCTTTCTTT. The gene calls are TRBV29-1 and TRBJ1-1; D uncertain. V gave up 2 bases and J gave up 2 bases, with 6 bases separating them. CDR1 and CDR2 from the germline V gene are SQVTM and ANQGSEA. This CDR3 spans 12 amino acids.

The genes are TRBV6-5 and TRBJ2-5; TRBD1 matches at 10 bases. Germline assignment: CDR1 MNHEY and CDR2 SVGAGI. The length of the CDR3 is 16 residues. J was trimmed by 5 bases and V by 6 bases; bases with no gene match: 12. This chain's CDR3 is CASSNFRQGARETQYF. The CDR3 DNA is TGTGCCAGCAGCAACTTTCGACAGGGGGCTAGGGAGACCCAGTACTTC.

The chain uses TRBV7-9 and TRBJ2-1; the D gene is possibly TRBD1 (8 bases). Germline V gene lookup returns CDR1 SEHNR and CDR2 FQNEAQ (reference sequence). V was cut by 5 bases and J by 9 bases, with 17 bases left in between. This CDR3 is 14 amino acids long. This CDR3 is CASSLGQGGVEQFF. The CDR3 DNA is TGTGCCAGCAGCCTCGGACAGGGAGGGGTTGAGCAGTTCTTC.

This clonotype has a handful of counts. The rearrangement links TRBV3-1 to TRBJ2-3; perhaps D is TRBD1 or TRBD2 (5 bases each). V was pared by 10 bases and J by 0 bases, with 14 bases between. The V gene's germline CDR1 is LGHDT and CDR2 YNNKEL (reference sequence). The CDR3 length is 14 residues. This chain's CDR3 is CATREGRSTDTQYF. In DNA form, the CDR3 reads TGTGCCACGAGAGAGGGGCGAAGCACAGATACGCAGTATTTT.

This clonotype was counted a few times. This sequence joins TRBV6-1 and TRBJ1-5; 9 bases are a match to TRBD1. The ends lost 4 bases at V and 7 bases at J; junction bases unmatched: 8. CDR1 is MNHNS and CDR2 is SASEGT in the germline V gene. The CDR3 runs 15 residues. CDR3 sequence (DNA): TGTGCCAGCAGTGGCAGACAGGGGGGTATCCAGCCCCAGCATTTT. Its protein is CASSGRQGGIQPQHF.

This clonotype was recorded at least ten times. The V call is TRBV7-9, the J call TRBJ2-5; TRBD1 might be the D (5 bases). CDR1 and CDR2 (germline): SEHNR, FQNEAQ (reference sequence). Trimming removed 5 bases from V and 4 bases from J, with 17 bases in between. CDR3 length: 15 amino acids. Here the CDR3 DNA reads TGTGCCAGCAGCCGTGGGGCAGACGGGCGAGAGACCCAGTACTTC. It is translated as CASSRGADGRETQYF.

The V and J genes are TRBV4-1 and TRBJ1-4, with unresolved D. The CDR3 has 18 amino acids. Trimming stripped 3 bases from V and 7 bases from J, with 24 bases between. Germline V gene data show CDR1 as MGHRA and CDR2 as YSYEKL. CDR3 DNA sequence: TGCGCCAGCAGCCAGGCCCCCGTGGGTTCGGCCTCTAGTGAAAAACTGTTTTTT. Amino acids: CASSQAPVGSASSEKLFF.

This clonotype was counted ten times or more. The CDR3 loop is CASSPSGGAVEQFF. As DNA, the CDR3 is TGTGCCAGCAGCCCAAGCGGGGGGGCGGTTGAGCAGTTCTTC. V is TRBV7-3 and J is TRBJ2-1; the match to TRBD2 covers 10 bases. Trimming removed 5 bases from V and 9 bases from J; junction bases left unmatched: 7. The CDR3 is 14 amino acids. Germline-derived CDR1 and CDR2 are SGHTA and FQGTGA.

This clonotype was counted only a few times. The V gene is TRBV11-3, the J gene TRBJ2-4, with TRBD2 as a possible D gene (5 bases). The ends were cut back, 6 bases at V and 0 bases at J, with 15 bases in the middle. The CDR3 has 16 amino acids. Germline CDR1 SGHNT, CDR2 YENEEA. DNA for the CDR3: TGTGCCAGCAGGCACACCCCCGGGGTAGCCAAAAACATTCAGTACTTC. As protein: CASRHTPGVAKNIQYF.

The genes are TRBV29-1 and TRBJ2-5; TRBD1 might be the D (5 bases). The CDR3 runs to 13 residues. Looked up from germline, CDR1 is SQVTM and CDR2 is ANQGSEA. V dropped 8 bases and J dropped 7 bases, with 20 bases sitting between them. The CDR3 here is CSYRRTNVGTQYF. As DNA, the CDR3 is TGCAGCTACCGGCGGACAAACGTGGGGACCCAGTACTTC.

Only a few counts were recorded for this clonotype. The chain has TRBV4-2 and TRBJ1-2, with D perhaps matching TRBD1 (5 bases). The length of the CDR3 is 15 residues. V gave up 4 bases and J gave up 3 bases, with 15 bases separating them. The germline V gene has CDR1 LGHNA and CDR2 YNFKEQ. CDR3 in DNA: TGTGCCAGCAGCCCATCATTCGGGGGAGACTATGGCTACACCTTC. Amino acids: CASSPSFGGDYGYTF.

This chain uses TRBV25-1 with TRBJ2-7; 13 nucleotides agree with TRBD2. This CDR3 spans 16 amino acids. Germline lookup yields CDR1 MGHDK and CDR2 SYGVNS. V trimming: 3 bases; J trimming: 5 bases; junction bases outside the gene matches: 7. CDR3 region: CASSDPTSGRANEQYF. For the CDR3, the DNA is TGTGCCAGCAGTGACCCCACTAGCGGGAGGGCGAACGAGCAGTACTTC.

This clonotype was found many times. The genes are TRBV12-3 or TRBV12-4 and TRBJ2-7, with D possibly being TRBD2 (6 bases). This CDR3 is built from 14 residues. The germline V and J ends were trimmed by 7 bases and 6 bases, with 19 bases remaining between them. CDR3 sequence (DNA): TGTGCCAGCACCCAGACTAGTCGGGGCTCCGAGCAGTACTTC. Translated, it gives CASTQTSRGSEQYF.

This clonotype was seen a handful of times. The chain recombines TRBV7-9 with TRBJ1-2; D is uncertain. V lost 2 bases and J lost 4, with 11 bases in between. The germline gives CDR1 SEHNR, CDR2 FQNEAQ (reference sequence). The CDR3 runs 14 residues. The CDR3 bases are TGTGCCAGCAGCTTATCGAGGGAGGCCTATGGCTACACCTTC. Protein product: CASSLSREAYGYTF.

The rearrangement joins TRBV10-3 to TRBJ2-7; D perhaps matches TRBD2 (7 bases). Germline V gene data show CDR1 as ENHRY and CDR2 as SYGVKD. V was pared by 3 bases and J by 7 bases, with 16 bases between. The CDR3 runs to 14 residues. The CDR3 region is CAISDPGGAGEQYV. The CDR3 region has the DNA TGTGCCATCAGTGACCCGGGGGGCGCGGGGGAGCAGTACGTC.

The chain links TRBV5-1 to TRBJ2-5; 11 nucleotides agree with TRBD2. CDR3 size: 14 residues. CDR1 is SGHRS, CDR2 YFSETQ, per germline. Trimming cost V 4 bases and J 5 bases; bases outside gene matches: 4. In nucleotides, the CDR3 is TGCGCCAGCAGCCCGGCTAGCGGGGGGGAGACCCAGTACTTC. Amino acid sequence: CASSPASGGETQYF.

The chain joins TRBV6-6 to TRBJ2-7; D unclear. V was trimmed by 4 bases and J by 1 base, leaving 8 bases between them. Germline V gene lookup returns CDR1 MNHNY and CDR2 SVGAGI (reference sequence). This CDR3 has 13 residues. The CDR3 here is CASSSADSYEQYV. The CDR3 bases are TGTGCCAGCAGTTCGGCCGATTCCTACGAGCAGTACGTC.

The sample holds a few counts of this clonotype. The chain combines TRBV14 with TRBJ2-2, with a possible D match to TRBD1 (5 bases). Germline values: CDR1 SGHDN, CDR2 FVKESK. The CDR3 extends over 17 amino acids. The V gene lost 1 base and the J gene lost 5 bases, with 17 bases spanning the gap. This CDR3 is CASSQVRQRGRTGELFF. The CDR3 DNA reads TGTGCCAGCAGCCAAGTAAGGCAAAGGGGTCGGACCGGGGAGCTGTTTTTT. Full variable domain (remainder filled in from reference TRBV14 and TRBJ2-2): EAGVTQFPSHSVIEKGQTVTLRCDPISGHDNLYWYRRVMGKEIKFLLHFVKESKQDESGMPNNRFLAERTGGTYSTLKVQPAELEDSGVYFCASSQVRQRGRTGELFFGEGSRLTVL.

This clonotype has only a few counts. This chain uses TRBV10-3 with TRBJ2-3; a possible D gene is TRBD2 (6 bases). CDR3 size: 15 residues. Trimming pared 0 bases from V and 0 bases from J, leaving 7 bases between. Germline lookup yields CDR1 ENHRY and CDR2 SYGVKD. The CDR3: CAISESSGSTDTQYF. The CDR3 DNA sequence: TGTGCCATCAGTGAGTCTAGCGGCAGCACAGATACGCAGTATTTT.